This record looks at one T cell receptor beta chain sequence and its context. UMIs containing a 6-nucleotide sample barcode were added via template switching. With the 5' RACE reads reprocessed, TCRdb shows one record per CDR3 protein and no DNA. The sample table includes approximately 210,000 distinct CDR3 sequences. This record comes from a study of monozygotic twins with inflammatory bowel disease. The CDR3 contains 16 residues. Germline values: CDR1 LNHDA, CDR2 SQIVND (reference sequence). The sequence was collected from a human donor with ulcerative colitis or Crohn's disease, or a healthy co-twin of an affected twin (not recorded which). Material: blood. The chain recombines TRBV19 with TRBJ2-1; absent DNA, TCRdb's TRBD1 call cannot be checked. The CDR3 sequence is CASSITGGRAYNEQFF.